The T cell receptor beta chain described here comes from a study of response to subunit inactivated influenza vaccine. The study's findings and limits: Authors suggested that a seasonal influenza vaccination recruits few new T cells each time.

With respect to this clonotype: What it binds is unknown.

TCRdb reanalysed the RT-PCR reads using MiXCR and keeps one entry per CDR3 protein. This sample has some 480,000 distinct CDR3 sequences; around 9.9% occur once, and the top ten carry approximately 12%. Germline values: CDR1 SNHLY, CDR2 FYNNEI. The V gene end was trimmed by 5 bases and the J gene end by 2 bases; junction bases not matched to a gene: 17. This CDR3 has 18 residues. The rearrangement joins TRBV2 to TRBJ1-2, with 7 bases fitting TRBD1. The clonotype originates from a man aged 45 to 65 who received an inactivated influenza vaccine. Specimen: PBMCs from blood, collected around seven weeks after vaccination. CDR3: CASSLEGLNRGLNYGYTF. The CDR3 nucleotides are TGTGCCAGCAGTTTAGAGGGTTTAAACAGGGGACTGAACTATGGCTACACCTTC.